This T cell receptor (beta chain) originates from a study of CD4 T cells in relation to SARS-CoV-2 and coronaviruses. Details on this clone: What it binds is not known.

The unexposed donors gave CD4+ T cells in about 2011-2019, prior to COVID-19. CD4+ T cells were isolated from the cells after 10 days of culture. In germline, CDR1 is SGHVS, CDR2 FQNEAQ. V was trimmed by 2 bases and J by 1 base, leaving 10 bases between them. The length of the CDR3 is 15 residues. Data came from immunoSEQ multiplex PCR; TCRdb stores just in-frame clones and leaves some out. The sample yields tens of thousands of clones, 65% to 70% seen once. This receptor was taken from a human donor in good health. This chain links TRBV7-8 with TRBJ2-3, with D uncertain. Sequences were obtained from CD4+ T cells from PBMCs, cultured in vitro. This CDR3 reads CASSLRWVGTDTQYF. DNA for the CDR3: TGTGCCAGCAGCTTACGGTGGGTGGGCACAGATACGCAGTATTTT. The full variable domain, in which reference TRBV7-8 and TRBJ2-3 provide the parts outside the CDR3, is GAGVSQSPRYKVAKRGQDVALRCDPISGHVSLFWYQQALGQGPEFLTYFQNEAQLDKSGLPSDRFFAERPEGSVSTLKIQRTQQEDSAVYLCASSLRWVGTDTQYFGPGTRLTVL.